Presented here are 17 T cell receptor beta chains from one specimen sequenced in a study of T cell clones after liver transplantation (dated by TCRdb to between 2017 and 2020). Library preparation employed the immunoSEQ multiplex PCR assay. TCRdb mirrors the immuneACCESS table, restricted to in-frame sequences. Some clones are absent from its copies; in checked studies, under half trace to an unresolved V gene, and the reason for the others is unknown. The sample profile shows around 97,000 clones; around 80% of them were found once. The biggest ten clones account for roughly 2.8% of the sample. Specimen: CD4+ T cells from blood, collected approximately 43 months after liver transplant. The origin of the receptors is a human patient who received a liver transplant. Following transplantation, T cells from the graft donor may be among those present.

The J gene is TRBJ1-3, the V gene TRBV27; 8 bases map to TRBD1. The J segment lost 0 bases and the V segment lost 2 bases, leaving 6 bases of the junction unmatched. The CDR3 totals 17 residues. In germline, CDR1 is MNHEY, CDR2 SMNVEV (reference sequence). The CDR3 loop is CASSLSGTGRSGNTIYF. In DNA form, the CDR3 reads TGTGCCAGCAGTTTAAGCGGGACAGGACGCTCTGGAAACACCATATATTTT.

V and J are TRBV14 and TRBJ1-6; possibly TRBD1 for D (6 bases). The CDR3 consists of 15 residues. Trimming pared 1 base from V and 8 bases from J, leaving 12 bases between. Per germline, CDR1 SGHDN and CDR2 FVKESK. CDR3 in amino acids: CASSQGGRGHSPLHF. CDR3 nucleotides: TGTGCCAGCAGCCAAGGTGGCAGGGGCCATTCACCCCTCCACTTT.

V and J are TRBV7-9 and TRBJ2-7, with a possible D match to TRBD1 (6 bases). Germline V CDR1 and CDR2: SEHNR, FQNEAQ (reference sequence). V was clipped by 2 bases and J by 2 bases, with 10 bases between them. This CDR3 is built from 14 residues. Written as DNA, the CDR3 is TGTGCCAGCAGCTTACAGGGGTTAACCTACGAGCAGTACTTC. Translation: CASSLQGLTYEQYF.

This sequence joins TRBV27 and TRBJ1-1, with D unclear. This CDR3 contains 14 residues. With 6 bases removed from V and 1 base from J, the gap between germline ends came to 12 bases. Germline values: CDR1 MNHEY, CDR2 SMNVEV (reference sequence). The CDR3, as DNA: TGTGCCAGCAGACACCTTCAGGCGAACACTGAAGCTTTCTTT. This translates into CASRHLQANTEAFF.

The V and J genes are TRBV18 and TRBJ2-7; 7 bases are shared with TRBD2. The CDR3 has 13 amino acids. The J segment lost 7 bases and the V segment lost 6 bases, leaving 9 bases of the junction unmatched. Germline CDR1 reads KGHSH; CDR2 reads LQKENI. The DNA for the CDR3 is TGTGCCAGCTCGGGAGGGACCTCGGGTGAGCAGTACTTC. Translation gives CASSGGTSGEQYF.

J is TRBJ1-1 and V is TRBV5-6; 9 bases are a match to TRBD1. CDR3 length: 15 residues. From germline, CDR1 is SGHDT and CDR2 YYEEEE. The V segment lost 4 bases and the J segment 4 bases; nucleotides outside the gene matches: 8. CDR3 loop: CASSPKTGGSTEAFF. CDR3 bases: TGTGCCAGCAGCCCAAAGACAGGGGGGAGCACTGAAGCTTTCTTT. Using reference TRBV5-6 and TRBJ1-1 for the parts outside the CDR3, the full variable domain is DAGVTQSPTHLIKTRGQQVTLRCSPKSGHDTVSWYQQALGQGPQFIFQYYEEEERQRGNFPDRFSGHQFPNYSSELNVNALLLGDSALYLCASSPKTGGSTEAFFGQGTRLTVV.

The CDR3 DNA sequence: TGTGCCAGCAGCCAACTGGGAGGTACTATGACTAACTATGGCTACACCTTC. Translation: CASSQLGGTMTNYGYTF. The chain couples TRBV4-2 to TRBJ1-2; D not certain. The CDR3 is 17 amino acids. V was cut by 2 bases and J by 0 bases, with 16 bases left in between. Germline V gives CDR1 LGHNA, CDR2 YNFKEQ.

This rearrangement joins TRBV6-6 to TRBJ1-3; the match to TRBD1 covers 7 bases. The V gene end was trimmed by 5 bases and the J gene end by 1 base; junction bases not matched to a gene: 8. CDR3 size: 16 residues. Germline CDR1 reads MNHNY; CDR2 reads SVGAGI (reference sequence). CDR3 in amino acids: CASSPHGTESGNTIYF. The DNA of the CDR3 is TGTGCCAGCAGTCCTCACGGGACAGAATCTGGAAACACCATATATTTT.

This clone appeared a few times. The chain is built from TRBV10-2 and TRBJ1-4, with D tentatively TRBD1 (5 bases). The CDR3 is made up of 13 amino acids. V gave up 3 bases and J gave up 10 bases, with 12 bases separating them. The germline gives CDR1 WSHSY, CDR2 SAAADI. CDR3 nucleotides: TGCGCCAGCAGTGATCAGGGCACGGGAAAACTGTTTTTT. Encoded protein: CASSDQGTGKLFF.

The rearrangement links TRBV21-1 to TRBJ2-1; no check of the table's D call, TRBD1, against the DNA was made. TRBV21-1 is designated a pseudogene. The CDR3 contains 14 residues. The CDR3 nucleotides read TGTGCCAGCAGCAAGGGACAGGGCGTCCATGAGCAGTTCTTC. Amino acids: CASSKGQGVHEQFF.

The sample holds one count of this clone. The J gene is TRBJ2-4, the V gene TRBV7-2, with TRBD2 matching 9 bases. CDR3 size: 15 residues. From germline, CDR1 is SGHTA and CDR2 FQGNSA. V shed 1 base and J 7 bases; nucleotides not matched to a gene: 5. CDR3 loop: CASSLGGGARNIQYF. In nucleotides, the CDR3 is TGTGCCAGCAGCTTAGGCGGGGGGGCCCGGAACATTCAGTACTTC.

The chain joins TRBV4-2 to TRBJ1-2, with D perhaps TRBD1 (5 bases). V was shortened by 1 base and J by 1 base, with 13 bases between the two germline ends. The CDR3 sequence is 16 residues long. Looked up from germline, CDR1 is LGHNA and CDR2 is YNFKEQ. The CDR3 protein is CASSQALGADNYGYTF. CDR3 sequence (DNA): TGTGCCAGCAGCCAAGCCTTAGGGGCCGATAACTATGGCTACACCTTC.

The chain is built from TRBV30 and TRBJ2-3; unclear D gene. V dropped 0 bases and J dropped 5 bases, with 3 bases sitting between them. This CDR3 spans 11 amino acids. Germline-derived CDR1 and CDR2 are GTSNPN and SVGIG (reference sequence). CDR3 DNA: TGTGCCTGGAGTGTGGGAGATACGCAGTATTTT. The encoded protein is CAWSVGDTQYF.

V usage is TRBV27 and J usage is TRBJ1-6; D unclear. V lost 4 bases, J lost 12 bases, and 16 bases lay in between. This CDR3 has 14 residues. Germline CDR1 and CDR2: MNHEY and SMNVEV (reference sequence). DNA for the CDR3: TGTGCCAGCAGTTCAACCGGGAGTCGAGGACCCCTCCACTTT. It translates to CASSSTGSRGPLHF.

This clone was observed a few times. The V and J genes are TRBV5-5 and TRBJ1-4; D is uncertain. Germline CDR1 SGHKS, CDR2 YYEKEE (reference sequence). Trimming took 0 bases from V and 8 from J, leaving 8 bases between them. The CDR3 consists of 13 residues. CDR3 sequence: CASSLAGQEKLFF. DNA for the CDR3: TGTGCCAGCAGCTTGGCAGGTCAGGAAAAACTGTTTTTT.

The chain joins TRBV28 to TRBJ2-6; D is unclear. V shed 6 bases and J shed 4 bases, with 13 bases lying between them. The CDR3 runs 15 residues. The V gene's germline CDR1 is MDHEN and CDR2 SYDVKM. Here the CDR3 DNA reads TGTGCCAGCAGGACGACATTTTCCGGGGCCAACGTCCTGACTTTC. This translates into CASRTTFSGANVLTF.

The V gene is TRBV5-1, the J gene TRBJ2-1; the D gene could be TRBD1 or TRBD2 (6 bases each). The CDR3 has 14 amino acids. Per germline, CDR1 SGHRS and CDR2 YFSETQ. The V end was cut by 3 bases, the J end by 4 bases, with 11 bases between. CDR3 in DNA: TGCGCCAGCAGCTGGGGGGACACTTACAATGAGCAGTTCTTC. It specifies CASSWGDTYNEQFF.